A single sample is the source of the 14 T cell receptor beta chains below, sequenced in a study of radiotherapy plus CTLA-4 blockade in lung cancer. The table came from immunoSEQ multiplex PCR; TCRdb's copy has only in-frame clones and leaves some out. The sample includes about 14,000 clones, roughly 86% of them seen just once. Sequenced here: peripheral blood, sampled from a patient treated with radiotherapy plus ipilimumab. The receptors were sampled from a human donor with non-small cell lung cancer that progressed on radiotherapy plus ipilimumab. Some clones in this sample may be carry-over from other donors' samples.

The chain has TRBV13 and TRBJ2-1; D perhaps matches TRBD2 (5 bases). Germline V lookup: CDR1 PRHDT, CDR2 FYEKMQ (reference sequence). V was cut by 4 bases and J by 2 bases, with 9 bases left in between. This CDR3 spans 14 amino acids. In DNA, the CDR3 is TGTGCCAGCAGCTCGACCGGGACCTACAATGAGCAGTTCTTC. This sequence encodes CASSSTGTYNEQFF. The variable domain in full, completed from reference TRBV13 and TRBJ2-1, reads AAGVIQSPRHLIKEKRETATLKCYPIPRHDTVYWYQQGPGQDPQFLISFYEKMQSDKGSIPDRFSAQQFSDYHSELNMSSLELGDSALYFCASSSTGTYNEQFFGPGTRLTVL.

This CDR3 reads CASSVDGRAGKTQYF. CDR3 DNA: TGTGCCAGCAGCGTAGACGGGAGGGCCGGGAAGACCCAGTACTTC. The chain has TRBV9 and TRBJ2-5; 8 nucleotides align to TRBD2. This CDR3 has 15 amino acids. V shed 0 bases and J 6 bases; nucleotides not matched to a gene: 7. The V gene's germline CDR1 is SGDLS and CDR2 YYNGEE.

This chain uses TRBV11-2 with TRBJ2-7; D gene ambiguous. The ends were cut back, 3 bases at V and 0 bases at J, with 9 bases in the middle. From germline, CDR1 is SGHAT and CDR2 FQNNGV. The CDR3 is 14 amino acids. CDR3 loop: CASSLMLSSYEQYF. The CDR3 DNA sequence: TGTGCCAGCAGCTTGATGCTGAGCTCCTACGAGCAGTACTTC.

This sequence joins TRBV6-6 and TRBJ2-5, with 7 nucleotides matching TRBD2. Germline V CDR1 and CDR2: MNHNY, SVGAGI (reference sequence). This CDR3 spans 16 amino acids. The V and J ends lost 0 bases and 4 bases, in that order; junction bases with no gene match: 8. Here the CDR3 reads CASSYSTSVGGETQYF. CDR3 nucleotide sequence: TGTGCCAGCAGTTACTCTACTAGCGTAGGAGGAGAGACCCAGTACTTC.

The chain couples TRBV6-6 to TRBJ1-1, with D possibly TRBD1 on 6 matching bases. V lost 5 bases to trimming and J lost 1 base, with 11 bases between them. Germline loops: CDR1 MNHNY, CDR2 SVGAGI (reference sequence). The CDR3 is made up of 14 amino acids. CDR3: CASSKGQSNTEAFF. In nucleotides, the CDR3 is TGTGCCAGCAGTAAAGGACAGTCGAACACTGAAGCTTTCTTT.

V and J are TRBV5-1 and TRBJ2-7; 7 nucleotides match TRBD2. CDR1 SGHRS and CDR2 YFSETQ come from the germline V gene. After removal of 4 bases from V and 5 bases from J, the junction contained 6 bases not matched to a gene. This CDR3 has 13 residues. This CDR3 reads CASSGGTTNEQYF. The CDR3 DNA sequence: TGCGCCAGCAGCGGCGGGACTACCAACGAGCAGTACTTC.

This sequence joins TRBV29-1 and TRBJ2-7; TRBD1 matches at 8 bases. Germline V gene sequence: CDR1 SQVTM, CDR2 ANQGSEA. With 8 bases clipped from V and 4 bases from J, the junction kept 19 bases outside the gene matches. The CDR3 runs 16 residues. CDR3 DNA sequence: TGCAGCTTTATCAAAGGGACAGGTTTTGAGGGGTACGAGCAGTACTTC. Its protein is CSFIKGTGFEGYEQYF.

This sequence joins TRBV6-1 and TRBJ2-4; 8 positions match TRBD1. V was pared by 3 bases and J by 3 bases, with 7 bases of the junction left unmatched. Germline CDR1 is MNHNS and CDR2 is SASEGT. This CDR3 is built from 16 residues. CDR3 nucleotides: TGTGCCAGCAGTGACCGACAGGGGCTGCGCAAAAACATTCAGTACTTC. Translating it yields CASSDRQGLRKNIQYF.

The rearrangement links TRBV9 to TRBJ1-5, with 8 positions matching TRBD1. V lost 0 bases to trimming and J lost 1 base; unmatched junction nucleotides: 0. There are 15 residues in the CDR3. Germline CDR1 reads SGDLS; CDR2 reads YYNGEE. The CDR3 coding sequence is TGTGCCAGCAGCGTAGGACAGGGGAGCAATCAGCCCCAGCATTTT. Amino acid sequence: CASSVGQGSNQPQHF.

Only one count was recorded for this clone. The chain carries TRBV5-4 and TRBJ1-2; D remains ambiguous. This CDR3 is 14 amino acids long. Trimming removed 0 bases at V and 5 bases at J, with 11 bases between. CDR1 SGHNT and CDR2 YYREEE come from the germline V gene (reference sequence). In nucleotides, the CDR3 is TGTGCCAGCAGCTTGGGAGGGTCGTCTTATGGCTACACCTTC. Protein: CASSLGGSSYGYTF. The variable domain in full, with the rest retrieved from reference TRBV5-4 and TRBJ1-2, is ETGVTQSPTHLIKTRGQQVTLRCSSQSGHNTVSWYQQALGQGPQFIFQYYREEENGRGNFPPRFSGLQFPNYSSELNVNALELDDSALYLCASSLGGSSYGYTFGSGTRLTVV.

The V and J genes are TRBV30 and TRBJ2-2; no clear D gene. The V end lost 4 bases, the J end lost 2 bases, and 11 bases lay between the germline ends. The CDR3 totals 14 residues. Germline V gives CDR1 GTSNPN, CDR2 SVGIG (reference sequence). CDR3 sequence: CAWTRSRNTGELFF. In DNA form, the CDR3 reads TGTGCCTGGACCCGGTCTAGAAACACCGGGGAGCTGTTTTTT.

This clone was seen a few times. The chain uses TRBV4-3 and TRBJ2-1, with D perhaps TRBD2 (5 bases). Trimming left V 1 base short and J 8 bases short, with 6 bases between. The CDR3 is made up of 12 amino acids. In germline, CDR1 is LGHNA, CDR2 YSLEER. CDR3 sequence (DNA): TGCGCCAGCAGCCAAGCCGGGGATGAGCAGTTCTTC. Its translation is CASSQAGDEQFF.

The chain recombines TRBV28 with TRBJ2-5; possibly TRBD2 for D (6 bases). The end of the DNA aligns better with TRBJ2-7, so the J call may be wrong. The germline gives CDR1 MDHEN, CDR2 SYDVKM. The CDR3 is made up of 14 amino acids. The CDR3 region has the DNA TGTGCCAGTCACCCGGTGGGAGGTTCCAACGAGCAGTACTTC. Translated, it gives CASHPVGGSNEQYF.

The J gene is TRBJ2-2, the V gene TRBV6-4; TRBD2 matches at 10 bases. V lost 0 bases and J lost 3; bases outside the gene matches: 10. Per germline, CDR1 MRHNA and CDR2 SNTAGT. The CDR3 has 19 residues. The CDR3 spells CASSDSFQREGRDTGELFF. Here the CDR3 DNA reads TGTGCCAGCAGTGACTCATTCCAGCGGGAGGGCCGGGACACCGGGGAGCTGTTTTTT.